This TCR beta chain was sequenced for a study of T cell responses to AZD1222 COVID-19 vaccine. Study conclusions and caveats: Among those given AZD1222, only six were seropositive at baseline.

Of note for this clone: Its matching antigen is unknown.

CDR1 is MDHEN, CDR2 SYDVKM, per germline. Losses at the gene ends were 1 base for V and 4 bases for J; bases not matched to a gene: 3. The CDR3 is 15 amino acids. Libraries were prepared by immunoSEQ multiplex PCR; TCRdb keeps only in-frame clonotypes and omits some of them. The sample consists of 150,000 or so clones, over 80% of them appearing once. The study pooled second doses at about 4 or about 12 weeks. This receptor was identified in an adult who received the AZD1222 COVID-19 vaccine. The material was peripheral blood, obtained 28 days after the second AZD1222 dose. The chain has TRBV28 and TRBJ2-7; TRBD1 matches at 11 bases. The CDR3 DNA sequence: TGTGCCAGCAGTTTATTTGGGACAGGGGGATACGAGCAGTACTTC. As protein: CASSLFGTGGYEQYF.